This TCR beta chain emerged from a study of shared clonotypes between healthy human individuals. Here immunoSEQ multiplex PCR was the method, and the copy in TCRdb shows in-frame clones only, minus some. This sample has 950,000 to 1,100,000 clones, with roughly 70% found just once. Recent acute infections and vaccinations were absent in the healthy HIV-negative adult donors. All donors were Caucasian adults living in Nashville, Tennessee. The CDR3 sequence is 14 residues long. V lost 8 bases and J lost 1, with 9 bases in between. Per the germline V gene, CDR1 is MGHDK and CDR2 is SYGVNS. The TCR originated in a young man in good health. Source material: memory CD4+ T cells sorted from blood. Sample subset: CD45RA-negative fraction. V is TRBV25-1 and J is TRBJ1-6, with D maybe TRBD1 (6 bases). The CDR3 DNA reads as TGTGCCAGCGCCCAGGGGTCCTATAATTCACCCCTCCACTTT. Encoded protein: CASAQGSYNSPLHF.